Presented here are 27 T cell receptor beta chains from one specimen sequenced in a study of blood T cells in healthy people across ages. Combining a sample-barcoded 5' primer with a J-beta primer mix, a second PCR ran for about 7 to 11 cycles. TCRdb itself ran the 5' RACE reads through MiXCR, one entry per CDR3 protein. The profile shows more than 800,000 distinct CDR3 sequences, more than 35% of them singletons. Sequenced: blood. These TCRs come from a woman aged 55-75 years in good health.

The DNA of the CDR3 is TGTGCCAGCAGTTACTCCTCCAGGCCACTCTACAATGAGCAGTTCTTC. It codes for CASSYSSRPLYNEQFF. V is TRBV6-5 and J is TRBJ2-1; D ambiguous. Germline CDR1 reads MNHEY; CDR2 reads SVGAGI. The CDR3 has 16 residues. Trimming stripped 0 bases from V and 3 bases from J, with 12 bases between.

In its sample, this clonotype was seen a few times. The rearrangement links TRBV15 to TRBJ2-1; weak D call: TRBD2 (6 bases). The V end lost 4 bases, the J end lost 3 bases, and 13 bases lay between the germline ends. Per germline, CDR1 LNHNV and CDR2 YYDKDF (reference sequence). CDR3 length equals 15 residues. The CDR3 reads CATSTGGGDYNEQFF. CDR3 DNA sequence: TGTGCCACCAGCACCGGCGGCGGGGACTACAATGAGCAGTTCTTC.

This chain uses TRBV20-1 with TRBJ2-3, with 12 bases lining up with TRBD2. CDR1 DFQATT and CDR2 SNEGSKA come from the germline V gene (reference sequence). The CDR3 covers 14 residues. The junction had 2 bases not matched to a gene; V was cut back by 6 bases and J by 1 base. CDR3 residues: CSAWTSGGTDTQYF. The CDR3 DNA reads as TGCAGTGCCTGGACTAGCGGGGGCACAGATACGCAGTATTTT.

Notes on this clonotype: Possible read error: a much larger clone is one base away. This chain's CDR3 is CATSDFGGTEQYF. DNA for the CDR3: TGTGCCACCAGTGATTTCGGGGGGACTGAGCAGTACTTC. This chain joins TRBV24-1 and TRBJ2-7, with 7 bases that match TRBD2. Germline trimming cut 1 base from V and 7 bases from J; bases unmatched to any gene: 3. Germline CDR1 reads KGHDR; CDR2 reads SFDVKD. CDR3 length: 13 residues.

This clonotype was counted a few times. The gene calls are TRBV20-1 and TRBJ2-1; the D is unclear. V dropped 5 bases and J dropped 1 base, with 15 bases sitting between them. Germline V lookup: CDR1 DFQATT, CDR2 SNEGSKA (reference sequence). The CDR3 extends over 15 amino acids. CDR3 DNA: TGCAGTGCTTCCGCTTTGGGTCCTTCCTACAATGAGCAGTTCTTC. Protein sequence: CSASALGPSYNEQFF.

The table lists this clonotype with a count of one. The chain joins TRBV6-5 to TRBJ2-1, with D possibly matching TRBD1 (6 bases). CDR3 length: 16 residues. Between the trimmed V and J ends, which lost 5 bases and 0 bases, there was a span of 14 bases. Germline loops: CDR1 MNHEY, CDR2 SVGAGI. The chain's CDR3 is CASSLRRGTSYNEQFF. The CDR3 nucleotides are TGTGCCAGCAGTCTCCGAAGGGGGACCTCCTACAATGAGCAGTTCTTC.

This chain links TRBV5-4 with TRBJ1-1; 9 nucleotides line up with TRBD1. CDR3 length: 16 amino acids. Looked up from germline, CDR1 is SGHNT and CDR2 is YYREEE (reference sequence). V gave up 3 bases and J gave up 1 base; unmatched junction bases: 7. The DNA for the CDR3 is TGTGCCAGCAGCTCGCCGGGACAGGGAAGGAACACTGAAGCTTTCTTT. Protein: CASSSPGQGRNTEAFF. The entire variable domain, with the rest obtained from reference TRBV5-4 and TRBJ1-1, is as follows: ETGVTQSPTHLIKTRGQQVTLRCSSQSGHNTVSWYQQALGQGPQFIFQYYREEENGRGNFPPRFSGLQFPNYSSELNVNALELDDSALYLCASSSPGQGRNTEAFFGQGTRLTVV.

V gene TRBV4-1 combines with J gene TRBJ2-5, with D possibly TRBD1 on 6 matching bases. Germline values: CDR1 MGHRA, CDR2 YSYEKL. The CDR3 has 16 residues. V lost 2 bases and J 5 bases, leaving 18 bases between the germline ends. The CDR3 loop is CASSQTHRVGLETQYF. CDR3 sequence (DNA): TGCGCCAGCAGCCAAACGCACAGGGTTGGTCTGGAGACCCAGTACTTC.

The chain uses TRBV5-1 and TRBJ2-3; 7 nucleotides match TRBD1. The trim removed 5 bases at V and 4 bases at J, leaving 16 bases unmatched. CDR1 and CDR2 from the germline V gene are SGHRS and YFSETQ. CDR3 size: 17 residues. The CDR3 DNA sequence: TGCGCCAGCAGGACCACAGGGGTTACCTTGAGCTCAGATACGCAGTATTTT. Its translation is CASRTTGVTLSSDTQYF.

There are a few counts of this clonotype. The chain's CDR3 is CASWREGLREQYF. CDR3 bases: TGTGCCAGCTGGCGGGAGGGCCTCAGAGAGCAGTACTTC. This chain uses TRBV27 with TRBJ2-7; TRBD2 agrees at 9 bases. Germline values: CDR1 MNHEY, CDR2 SMNVEV (reference sequence). There are 13 residues in the CDR3. With V trimmed by 8 bases and J by 7 bases, 9 bases remained unmatched.

This clonotype appeared once. This chain links TRBV20-1 with TRBJ2-1, with a weak D call TRBD1 (6 bases). Germline CDR1 reads DFQATT; CDR2 reads SNEGSKA (reference sequence). The CDR3 length is 13 residues. With 5 bases removed from V and 10 bases from J, the gap between germline ends came to 18 bases. In DNA, the CDR3 is TGCAGTGCTCGACTCACCTGGGGACAAGAGCAGTTCTTC. It is translated as CSARLTWGQEQFF.

The J gene is TRBJ2-1, the V gene TRBV5-6, with 10 bases lining up with TRBD1. V trimming: 4 bases; J trimming: 4 bases; junction bases outside the gene matches: 11. This CDR3 has 17 residues. Germline CDR1 SGHDT, CDR2 YYEEEE. CDR3 sequence: CASSPEMVDRGYNEQFF. For the CDR3, the DNA is TGTGCCAGCAGCCCGGAGATGGTGGACAGGGGGTACAATGAGCAGTTCTTC. Together with reference TRBV5-6 and TRBJ2-1, the CDR3 gives the full variable domain: DAGVTQSPTHLIKTRGQQVTLRCSPKSGHDTVSWYQQALGQGPQFIFQYYEEEERQRGNFPDRFSGHQFPNYSSELNVNALLLGDSALYLCASSPEMVDRGYNEQFFGPGTRLTVL.

The chain links TRBV7-3 to TRBJ2-5; D is ambiguous. Germline V gives CDR1 SGHTA, CDR2 FQGTGA. CDR3 length: 14 amino acids. Trimming removed 2 bases at V and 11 bases at J, with 18 bases between. CDR3 nucleotides: TGTGCCAGCAGCTTACTGGCTAGGTCCGAGGAGCAGTACTTC. Protein: CASSLLARSEEQYF.

This clonotype appeared a single time. This could be a read error, since a much larger clone is one nucleotide away. The chain carries TRBV6-2 or TRBV6-3 and TRBJ2-7; D is ambiguous. The CDR3 loop spans 17 amino acids. V was shortened by 2 bases and J by 6 bases, with 23 bases between the two germline ends. Germline CDR1 reads MNHEY; CDR2 reads SVGEGT. The CDR3 region is CASSYRPSSEPSSEQYF. The CDR3 bases are TGTGCCAGCAGTTACCGCCCCAGCTCCGAACCCTCTTCCGAGCAGTACTTC.

The rearrangement joins TRBV3-1 to TRBJ2-1; D might be TRBD2 (5 bases). TRBJ2-7 matches the DNA end more closely, so the J call is doubtful. CDR1 and CDR2 (germline): LGHDT, YNNKEL (reference sequence). CDR3 length equals 15 residues. The CDR3 loop reads CASSQDASTYNEQYF. The CDR3 DNA is TGTGCCAGCAGCCAAGATGCTAGCACCTACAATGAGCAGTACTTC.

The V and J genes are TRBV5-1 and TRBJ2-7, with TRBD1 as a possible D gene (6 bases). Germline lookup yields CDR1 SGHRS and CDR2 YFSETQ. The ends were cut back, 0 bases at V and 2 bases at J, with 12 bases in the middle. This CDR3 is 15 amino acids long. DNA for the CDR3: TGCGCCAGCAGCTTGGACCTAGGACAGACCTACGAGCAGTACTTC. It specifies CASSLDLGQTYEQYF.

The chain links TRBV28 to TRBJ1-1; D unresolved. V gave up 8 bases and J gave up 11 bases, with 15 bases separating them. Germline CDR1 and CDR2: MDHEN and SYDVKM. The CDR3 has 11 amino acids. Here the CDR3 DNA reads TGTGCCAGCTCCGACACAAAAAGGGCTTTCTTT. Translation: CASSDTKRAFF. The full variable domain, rest sourced from reference TRBV28 and TRBJ1-1, is DVKVTQSSRYLVKRTGEKVFLECVQDMDHENMFWYRQDPGLGLRLIYFSYDVKMKEKGDIPEGYSVSREKKERFSLILESASTNQTSMYLCASSDTKRAFFGQGTRLTVV.

The chain carries TRBV29-1 and TRBJ2-1; D is possibly TRBD1 (6 bases). The CDR3 length is 16 residues. The V gene lost 5 bases and the J gene lost 4 bases, with 21 bases spanning the gap. Germline-derived CDR1 and CDR2 are SQVTM and ANQGSEA. The CDR3 region is CSVNSFGKGVYNEQFF. In DNA, the CDR3 is TGCAGCGTTAACAGTTTTGGGAAGGGGGTATACAATGAGCAGTTCTTC.

This clonotype was picked up a small number of times. V and J are TRBV15 and TRBJ2-3; D perhaps matches TRBD2 (6 bases). V was shortened by 0 bases and J by 6 bases, with 13 bases between the two germline ends. The CDR3 has 15 residues. In germline, CDR1 is LNHNV, CDR2 YYDKDF (reference sequence). The CDR3 here is CATSRDPGRGDTQYF. For the CDR3, the DNA is TGTGCCACCAGCAGAGATCCCGGGAGAGGTGATACGCAGTATTTT.

This rearrangement joins TRBV15 to TRBJ2-3; perhaps TRBD1 as D (5 bases). The CDR3 has 15 amino acids. Trimming took 4 bases from V and 1 from J, leaving 12 bases between them. Germline lookup yields CDR1 LNHNV and CDR2 YYDKDF (reference sequence). The CDR3 nucleotides read TGTGCCACCAGCACAAGAAGGGGTGGCACAGATACGCAGTATTTT. Translating it yields CATSTRRGGTDTQYF.

The chain employs TRBV5-1 and TRBJ2-1, with 8 bases identical to TRBD2. V gave up 2 bases and J gave up 3 bases; unmatched junction bases: 7. The CDR3 loop spans 16 amino acids. Germline CDR1 and CDR2: SGHRS and YFSETQ. CDR3 sequence (DNA): TGCGCCAGCAGCTTTCAGCGGGAGTATCTCTACAATGAGCAGTTCTTC. It is translated as CASSFQREYLYNEQFF.

The chain carries TRBV27 and TRBJ2-5; 8 bases fit TRBD1. The CDR3 sequence is 14 residues long. From germline, CDR1 is MNHEY and CDR2 SMNVEV (reference sequence). V lost 5 bases to trimming and J lost 7 bases; unmatched junction nucleotides: 9. The CDR3, as DNA: TGTGCCAGCAGTCGTCGGACAGGGAAAGGGACCCAGTACTTC. Its translation: CASSRRTGKGTQYF.

This sequence joins TRBV27 and TRBJ1-5, with D unclear. With 5 bases removed from V and 6 bases from J, the gap between germline ends came to 17 bases. In germline, CDR1 is MNHEY, CDR2 SMNVEV (reference sequence). CDR3 length: 15 residues. CDR3 amino acids: CASSPFTSAFQPQHF. The CDR3 DNA reads as TGTGCCAGCAGTCCATTCACGTCGGCTTTTCAGCCCCAGCATTTT.

The table lists this clonotype with a count of one. This sequence joins TRBV29-1 and TRBJ2-3; D possibly uses TRBD1 or TRBD2 (5 bases each). V was pared by 6 bases and J by 2 bases, with 15 bases between. In germline, CDR1 is SQVTM, CDR2 ANQGSEA. The CDR3 has 14 residues. Here the CDR3 reads CSVDGARYTDTQYF. CDR3 nucleotides: TGCAGCGTAGACGGGGCGCGATACACAGATACGCAGTATTTT.

The chain uses TRBV2 and TRBJ2-4; D ambiguous. The DNA end is a closer match to TRBJ2-7, so the J assignment may be wrong. The germline V gene encodes CDR1 SNHLY and CDR2 FYNNEI. This CDR3 region has 10 residues. The CDR3 sequence: CASRWYEQYF. The DNA for the CDR3 is TGTGCCAGCAGGTGGTACGAGCAGTACTTC.

This clonotype has a single count. The V and J genes are TRBV20-1 and TRBJ2-7; TRBD2 aligns across 9 bases. Germline V gives CDR1 DFQATT, CDR2 SNEGSKA (reference sequence). This CDR3 is 14 amino acids long. With 1 base clipped from V and 4 bases from J, the junction kept 5 bases outside the gene matches. The CDR3 is CSARGASGIYEQYF. CDR3 sequence (DNA): TGCAGTGCTAGAGGGGCTAGCGGGATTTACGAGCAGTACTTC.

The chain combines TRBV12-3 or TRBV12-4 with TRBJ2-1; 11 bases match TRBD2. CDR3 length: 14 amino acids. Here the CDR3 DNA reads TGTGCATCGGCTAGCGGGAGGCCCTACAATGAGCAGTTCTTC. As protein: CASASGRPYNEQFF.